This T cell receptor beta chain comes out of a study of cytomegalovirus exposure and HLA in healthy donors. Study background: Both the 120 validation repertoires and the approximately 700 first-cohort repertoires used the same platform, as reported by a later analysis.

The CDR3 contains 14 residues. Trimming pared 0 bases from V and 8 bases from J, leaving 8 bases between. Germline-derived CDR1 and CDR2 are ENHRY and SYGVKD. A remark on this clone: Antigen specificity is unknown. This CDR3 is also generated by other DNA sequences in the sample.

Findings and caveats of the study: Cytomegalovirus-associated TCR beta chains were listed, numbering roughly 150. Rare TCR sequences dominated, though some public TCRs recurred in many donors.

Clones were read by immunoSEQ multiplex PCR, and TCRdb kept only the in-frame ones, dropping some. The data show under 110,000 clones, 88% seen once. The chain uses TRBV10-3 and TRBJ1-6, with TRBD1 as a possible D gene (5 bases). The source of this sequence is a woman under 30 in good health and CMV-seropositive. Sample: PBMCs. In DNA, the CDR3 is TGTGCCATCAGTGAGTCGACCAGGGATTCACCCCTCCACTTT. Its protein is CAISESTRDSPLHF.